This is a list of T cell receptor beta chains from one sample in a study of spatial heterogeneity in lung cancer. Using its own MiXCR run on the 5' RACE reads, TCRdb lists one record per CDR3 protein. This table holds around 110,000 distinct CDR3 sequences, 10% to 15% found once. The starting material was PBMCs, obtained at follow-up. The receptors were gathered from a male donor with early-stage non-small cell lung cancer. The CDR3 runs from the conserved cysteine through the conserved F or W. Fields, in order: V gene, D gene, clone size, CDR3 length, J gene, CDR3 DNA, CDR3 protein. D genes are given only for firm matches. Where a row states a size, it is once, few, many or the class of an expanded clone; other rows omit it.

V gene: TRBV20-1
D gene: TRBD1
clone size: NA
CDR3 length: 14
J gene: TRBJ1-5
CDR3 DNA: TGCAGTGCTAGATTCGGACAGGCCAATCAGCCCCAGCATTTT
CDR3 protein: CSARFGQANQPQHF

V gene: TRBV5-1
D gene: TRBD1
clone size: many
CDR3 length: 13
J gene: TRBJ2-2
CDR3 DNA: TGCGCCAGCAGGGACAGGGCGAACGGGGAGCTGTTTTTT
CDR3 protein: CASRDRANGELFF

V gene: TRBV9
D gene: NA
clone size: NA
CDR3 length: 14
J gene: TRBJ2-2
CDR3 DNA: TGTGCCAGCAGCGTAGACAGGGTGGACGGGGAGCTGTTTTTT
CDR3 protein: CASSVDRVDGELFF

V gene: TRBV18
D gene: NA
clone size: NA
CDR3 length: 14
J gene: TRBJ2-7
CDR3 DNA: TGTGCCAGCTCACCGGAGCTAGCGAACTACGAGCAGTACTTC
CDR3 protein: CASSPELANYEQYF

V gene: TRBV4-1
D gene: NA
clone size: NA
CDR3 length: 15
J gene: TRBJ2-2
CDR3 DNA: TGCGCCAGCAGCCAAGGGCCACAGGGATCCGGGGAGCTGTTTTTT
CDR3 protein: CASSQGPQGSGELFF

V gene: TRBV19
D gene: TRBD1
clone size: few
CDR3 length: 14
J gene: TRBJ2-5
CDR3 DNA: TGTGCCAGTAGTGTCGGGACAGGACAAGAGACCCAGTACTTC
CDR3 protein: CASSVGTGQETQYF

V gene: TRBV9
D gene: NA
clone size: NA
CDR3 length: 15
J gene: TRBJ1-3
CDR3 DNA: TGTGCCAGCAGCCCACAGACCGTCTCTGGAAACACCATATATTTT
CDR3 protein: CASSPQTVSGNTIYF

V gene: TRBV12-3/TRBV12-4
D gene: NA
clone size: few
CDR3 length: 16
J gene: TRBJ2-5
CDR3 DNA: TGTGCCACCATCTACCCCCGTTGGTCGAGGGAAGAGACCCAGTACTTC
CDR3 protein: CATIYPRWSREETQYF

V gene: TRBV28
D gene: TRBD1
clone size: few
CDR3 length: 15
J gene: TRBJ2-7
CDR3 DNA: TGTGCCAGCAGTCCCAATTCCGGGACAGGCTACGAGCAGTACTTC
CDR3 protein: CASSPNSGTGYEQYF

V gene: TRBV7-9
D gene: NA
clone size: NA
CDR3 length: 17
J gene: TRBJ1-4
CDR3 DNA: TGTGCCAGCAGCTTAGGAGTCGTAAGGGCCACTAATGAAAAACTGTTTTTT
CDR3 protein: CASSLGVVRATNEKLFF

V gene: TRBV4-3
D gene: TRBD1
clone size: many
CDR3 length: 16
J gene: TRBJ1-1
CDR3 DNA: TGCGCCAGCAGCCTACAAACAGGGGCGCCGAACACTGAAGCTTTCTTT
CDR3 protein: CASSLQTGAPNTEAFF

V gene: TRBV11-1
D gene: NA
clone size: few
CDR3 length: 15
J gene: TRBJ1-6
CDR3 DNA: TGTGCCAGCAGCTTGGCCGGGGGCGCCTGGTCACCCCTCCACTTT
CDR3 protein: CASSLAGGAWSPLHF

V gene: TRBV6-2/TRBV6-3
D gene: NA
clone size: few
CDR3 length: 13
J gene: TRBJ1-1
CDR3 DNA: TGTGCCAGCAGTCCCGAGAGGGGCACTGAAGCTTTCTTT
CDR3 protein: CASSPERGTEAFF

V gene: TRBV29-1
D gene: NA
clone size: many
CDR3 length: 13
J gene: TRBJ1-2
CDR3 DNA: TGCAGCGTTGGATATGGGGCAGGGGATGGCTACACCTTC
CDR3 protein: CSVGYGAGDGYTF

V gene: TRBV7-2
D gene: TRBD1
clone size: NA
CDR3 length: 15
J gene: TRBJ2-3
CDR3 DNA: TGTGCCAGCAGCTACAGGGGCGCCAGCACAGATACGCAGTATTTT
CDR3 protein: CASSYRGASTDTQYF

V gene: TRBV12-3/TRBV12-4
D gene: NA
clone size: NA
CDR3 length: 11
J gene: TRBJ2-1
CDR3 DNA: TGTGCCAGCAATCCGTACAATGAGCAGTTCTTC
CDR3 protein: CASNPYNEQFF

V gene: TRBV5-1
D gene: NA
clone size: NA
CDR3 length: 16
J gene: TRBJ2-2
CDR3 DNA: TGCGCCAGCAGCCTGGAGGGACAGCCGAACACCGGGGAGCTGTTTTTT
CDR3 protein: CASSLEGQPNTGELFF

V gene: TRBV6-5
D gene: NA
clone size: many
CDR3 length: 14
J gene: TRBJ2-6
CDR3 DNA: TGTGCCAGCAGTCAGCTATCTGGGGCCAACGTCCTGACTTTC
CDR3 protein: CASSQLSGANVLTF

V gene: TRBV2
D gene: TRBD1
clone size: NA
CDR3 length: 13
J gene: TRBJ2-7
CDR3 DNA: TGTGCCAGCGTCCGGGACAGACTCTACGAGCAGTACTTC
CDR3 protein: CASVRDRLYEQYF

V gene: TRBV7-2
D gene: TRBD1
clone size: many
CDR3 length: 15
J gene: TRBJ1-4
CDR3 DNA: TGTGCCAGCAGCCCGACAGGGTCTAATAGCGGAAAACTGTTTTTT
CDR3 protein: CASSPTGSNSGKLFF

V gene: TRBV4-2
D gene: NA
clone size: many
CDR3 length: 17
J gene: TRBJ1-3
CDR3 DNA: TGTGCCAGCAGCCAAGATAATGTTCGGACGGGTGGAAACACCATATATTTT
CDR3 protein: CASSQDNVRTGGNTIYF

V gene: TRBV12-3/TRBV12-4
D gene: TRBD2
clone size: few
CDR3 length: 17
J gene: TRBJ2-2
CDR3 DNA: TGTGCCAGCAGTCCCCTGTTTGCGGGGGGGCAGACCGGGGAGCTGTTTTTT
CDR3 protein: CASSPLFAGGQTGELFF

V gene: TRBV12-3/TRBV12-4
D gene: NA
clone size: NA
CDR3 length: 15
J gene: TRBJ2-2
CDR3 DNA: TGTGCCAGCAGTTTAGGGTCGGGAAATACCGGGGAGCTGTTTTTT
CDR3 protein: CASSLGSGNTGELFF

V gene: TRBV27
D gene: TRBD2
clone size: many
CDR3 length: 19
J gene: TRBJ2-4
CDR3 DNA: TGTGCCAGCAGTCCCCTTAGGACTAGCGGGGGAACAGCCAAAAACATTCAGTACTTC
CDR3 protein: CASSPLRTSGGTAKNIQYF

V gene: TRBV28
D gene: NA
clone size: NA
CDR3 length: 13
J gene: TRBJ2-3
CDR3 DNA: TGTGCCAGCGGGGGGGCTAGCGCAGATACGCAGTATTTT
CDR3 protein: CASGGASADTQYF

V gene: TRBV7-3
D gene: NA
clone size: many
CDR3 length: 12
J gene: TRBJ2-2
CDR3 DNA: TGTGCCAGCAGCTGGACCGGCGGGGAGCTGTTTTTT
CDR3 protein: CASSWTGGELFF

V gene: TRBV6-2/TRBV6-3
D gene: NA
clone size: few
CDR3 length: 12
J gene: TRBJ2-5
CDR3 DNA: TGTGCCAGCAGTGGCGGGGGCGAGACCCAGTACTTC
CDR3 protein: CASSGGGETQYF

V gene: TRBV19
D gene: TRBD2
clone size: few
CDR3 length: 15
J gene: TRBJ2-1
CDR3 DNA: TGTGCCAGTAGCGGCGGGGGTACTTCCTACAATGAGCAGTTCTTC
CDR3 protein: CASSGGGTSYNEQFF

V gene: TRBV29-1
D gene: TRBD2
clone size: many
CDR3 length: 16
J gene: TRBJ2-1
CDR3 DNA: TGCAGCGTTGACGCCTCGGGAGGGACCCGCTACAATGAGCAGTTCTTC
CDR3 protein: CSVDASGGTRYNEQFF

V gene: TRBV28
D gene: NA
clone size: many
CDR3 length: 10
J gene: TRBJ1-1
CDR3 DNA: TGTGCCAGCAGCAGGGCAAGCGCTTTCTTT
CDR3 protein: CASSRASAFF

V gene: TRBV20-1
D gene: NA
clone size: many
CDR3 length: 12
J gene: TRBJ2-1
CDR3 DNA: TGCAGTGCCCCGTCGGGCTACAATGAGCAGTTCTTC
CDR3 protein: CSAPSGYNEQFF

V gene: TRBV4-1
D gene: TRBD1
clone size: NA
CDR3 length: 16
J gene: TRBJ1-5
CDR3 DNA: TGCGCCAGCAGCCAAACACCTTTTAGGGGGCCTCAGCCCCAGCATTTT
CDR3 protein: CASSQTPFRGPQPQHF

V gene: TRBV28
D gene: NA
clone size: many
CDR3 length: 15
J gene: TRBJ1-2
CDR3 DNA: TGTGCCAGCAGTTTAGCCGGGACCTTGGCACGAGGCTACACCTTC
CDR3 protein: CASSLAGTLARGYTF

V gene: TRBV5-1
D gene: NA
clone size: few
CDR3 length: 15
J gene: TRBJ2-5
CDR3 DNA: TGCGCCAGCAGCTTGGAGGCCAGGGGAACGGAGACCCAGTACTTC
CDR3 protein: CASSLEARGTETQYF

V gene: TRBV7-3
D gene: NA
clone size: NA
CDR3 length: 15
J gene: TRBJ2-2
CDR3 DNA: TGTGCCAGCAGCTTAAGCCCGTTAAACACCGGGGAGCTGTTTTTT
CDR3 protein: CASSLSPLNTGELFF

V gene: TRBV7-2
D gene: TRBD2
clone size: many
CDR3 length: 15
J gene: TRBJ2-1
CDR3 DNA: TGTGCCAGCAGCCGACTAGCGGGGGGTTTCGATGAGCAGTTCTTC
CDR3 protein: CASSRLAGGFDEQFF

V gene: TRBV5-1
D gene: NA
clone size: few
CDR3 length: 13
J gene: TRBJ2-7
CDR3 DNA: TGCGCCAGCAGTATCAAGGGAGGAGACGAGCAGTACTTC
CDR3 protein: CASSIKGGDEQYF

V gene: TRBV10-1
D gene: NA
clone size: many
CDR3 length: 13
J gene: TRBJ1-6
CDR3 DNA: TGCGCCAGCTCCGGAGCCAGGGACTCACCCCTCCACTTT
CDR3 protein: CASSGARDSPLHF

V gene: TRBV27
D gene: NA
clone size: many
CDR3 length: 15
J gene: TRBJ2-2
CDR3 DNA: TGTGCCAGCAGTTTTCAGGGAATGAACACCGGGGAGCTGTTTTTT
CDR3 protein: CASSFQGMNTGELFF

V gene: TRBV4-1
D gene: NA
clone size: few
CDR3 length: 15
J gene: TRBJ1-2
CDR3 DNA: TGCGCCAGCAGCCAAGATTTGGCCACCCCCTATGGCTACACCTTC
CDR3 protein: CASSQDLATPYGYTF

V gene: TRBV7-9
D gene: NA
clone size: few
CDR3 length: 13
J gene: TRBJ1-2
CDR3 DNA: TGTGCCAGCAGCTCTCAGTTTAACTATGGCTACACCTTC
CDR3 protein: CASSSQFNYGYTF

V gene: TRBV6-5
D gene: TRBD1
clone size: many
CDR3 length: 13
J gene: TRBJ2-7
CDR3 DNA: TGTGCCAGCAGGCGACAGGGGGGATACGAGCAGTACTTC
CDR3 protein: CASRRQGGYEQYF

V gene: TRBV20-1
D gene: TRBD2
clone size: few
CDR3 length: 14
J gene: TRBJ2-1
CDR3 DNA: TGCAGTGCCCAAAGCGGGGGGGTGATGAATGAGCAGTTCTTC
CDR3 protein: CSAQSGGVMNEQFF

V gene: TRBV6-4
D gene: NA
clone size: NA
CDR3 length: 14
J gene: TRBJ1-5
CDR3 DNA: TGTGCCAGCAGTGGCGGGGCAGGAGAACAACCCCAGCATTTT
CDR3 protein: CASSGGAGEQPQHF

V gene: TRBV15
D gene: NA
clone size: NA
CDR3 length: 13
J gene: TRBJ2-7
CDR3 DNA: TGTGCCACCAGCAGAGACGATCGTCGGGAGCAGTACTTC
CDR3 protein: CATSRDDRREQYF

V gene: TRBV7-3
D gene: NA
clone size: NA
CDR3 length: 13
J gene: TRBJ2-7
CDR3 DNA: TGTGCCAGCAGCGCAGGGGTGACCTACGAGCAGTACTTC
CDR3 protein: CASSAGVTYEQYF

V gene: TRBV7-2
D gene: TRBD2
clone size: few
CDR3 length: 18
J gene: TRBJ2-5
CDR3 DNA: TGTGCCAGCAGCTTAGCCGGGACTAGCGGGGGTCGGGAAGAGACCCAGTACTTC
CDR3 protein: CASSLAGTSGGREETQYF

V gene: TRBV15
D gene: NA
clone size: NA
CDR3 length: 16
J gene: TRBJ2-6
CDR3 DNA: TGTGCCACCAGCAGTAGGTTGAGCTCTGGGGCCAACGTCCTGACTTTC
CDR3 protein: CATSSRLSSGANVLTF

V gene: TRBV5-1
D gene: NA
clone size: NA
CDR3 length: 15
J gene: TRBJ2-1
CDR3 DNA: TGCGCCAGCAGCTTGGACCCTGGGGGGGCCATTGAGCAGTTCTTC
CDR3 protein: CASSLDPGGAIEQFF

V gene: TRBV20-1
D gene: NA
clone size: few
CDR3 length: 12
J gene: TRBJ2-1
CDR3 DNA: TGCAGTGCCAGGTCGGGCAGTTTTGAGCAGTTCTTC
CDR3 protein: CSARSGSFEQFF